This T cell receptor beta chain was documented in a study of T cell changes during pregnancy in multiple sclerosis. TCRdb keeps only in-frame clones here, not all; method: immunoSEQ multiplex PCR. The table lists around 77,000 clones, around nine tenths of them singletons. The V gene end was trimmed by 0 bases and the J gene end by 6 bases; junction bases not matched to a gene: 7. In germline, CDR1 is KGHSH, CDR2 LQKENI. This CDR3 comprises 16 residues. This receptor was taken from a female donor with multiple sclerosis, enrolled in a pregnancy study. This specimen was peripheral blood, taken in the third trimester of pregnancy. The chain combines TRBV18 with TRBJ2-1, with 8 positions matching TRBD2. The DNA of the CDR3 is TGTGCCAGCTCACCACCGAGACTAGCGCCCGTCAATGAGCAGTTCTTC. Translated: CASSPPRLAPVNEQFF.